The next 7 T cell receptor beta chains were all read from a single sample in a study of tumor-infiltrating lymphocytes in primary liver carcinoma. From 20-30 mg of unsorted bulk tissue, DNA and RNA were co-extracted together. Total RNA (roughly 0.45 ug) served as template for TCR beta cDNA synthesis primed by a constant-region primer. Amplification in three nested multiplex PCR rounds with slightly modified ARM-PCR gave rise to TCR beta libraries. Two initial PCR rounds of about 10 cycles each paired TRBV1-TRBV30 forward primers with a C-beta reverse primer. Using its own MiXCR run on the multiplex PCR reads, TCRdb lists one record per CDR3 protein. The sample holds roughly 80,000 distinct CDR3 sequences; roughly 72% are singletons and the top ten take approximately 19%. The sample taken for sequencing was liver tumor tissue from sampling region 1. Documented subset: tumor region T1, superior pole. The source of these receptors is a man in his forties or fifties with primary liver carcinoma and hepatitis B virus infection.

Worth noting for this clonotype: An end of the junction does not agree with germline; a read error may underlie this. The chain joins TRBV29-1 to TRBJ1-2; D remains unclear. This CDR3 comprises 12 residues. CDR1 is SQVTM and CDR2 is ANQGSEA in the germline V gene. CDR3 loop: CSTADPDYGYTF. The CDR3 DNA sequence: TGCAGCACCGCGGATCCGGACTATGGCTACACATTC.

Comment on this clonotype: Sequence at one end of the junction differs from germline and may be a read error. This chain links TRBV12-3 or TRBV12-4 with TRBJ2-3; TRBD2 matches 8 bases. There are 16 residues in the CDR3. CDR3: CASSSISGSATDTQYF. The CDR3 nucleotides read TGCGCCAGCAGTTCCATAAGCGGGAGCGCTACAGATACGCAGTATTTT.

A remark on this clonotype: A much more abundant neighbour one base away suggests this may be a read error. Here the CDR3 omits its conserved ending phenylalanine or tryptophan, so a read error is the likely source. The CDR3 sequence: CASSLKHTGELFY. The CDR3 DNA reads TGCGCCAGCAGCCTCAAACACACCGGGGAGCTGTTTTAT. The chain recombines TRBV5-1 with TRBJ2-2; D is unclear. The germline V and J ends were trimmed by 4 bases and 3 bases, with 7 bases remaining between them. The length of the CDR3 is 13 residues. Germline V lookup: CDR1 SGHRS, CDR2 YFSETQ.

Comments on this clonotype: Possible read error: a much larger clone is one base away. The chain is built from TRBV28 and TRBJ2-5, with TRBD1 matching 7 bases. The CDR3 consists of 17 residues. Germline V CDR1 and CDR2: MDHEN, SYDVKM. Trimming cost V 6 bases and J 5 bases; bases outside gene matches: 18. Written as DNA, the CDR3 is TGTGCCAGCAGCTGGGCTGGACAGGTTGATCCCCATGAGACCCAGTACTTC. This translates into CASSWAGQVDPHETQYF.

This clonotype occurred many times. The chain couples TRBV29-1 to TRBJ1-2; a weak D match, TRBD1 (5 bases). This CDR3 spans 12 amino acids. Germline loops: CDR1 SQVTM, CDR2 ANQGSEA. CDR3 in DNA: TGCAGTGGACGGGACCGTACACTAGGCTACACCTTC. Its translation is CSGRDRTLGYTF.

With regard to this clonotype: This is likely a read error, given that the CDR3 carries no conserved phenylalanine or tryptophan at its end. This rearrangement joins TRBV13 to TRBJ2-3; D remains ambiguous. The CDR3 is made up of 15 amino acids. Germline V gene sequence: CDR1 PRHDT, CDR2 FYEKMQ (reference sequence). The CDR3, as DNA: TGTGCCGGCAGCTCTACGGGCCTCGACGGGGATACGCAGTATTCT. The encoded protein is CAGSSTGLDGDTQYS.

For this clonotype: The missing conserved phenylalanine or tryptophan at the end of this CDR3 makes a read error likely. V gene TRBV6-5 combines with J gene TRBJ1-1; maybe TRBD1 (6 bases). The CDR3 covers 17 residues. The V end was cut by 2 bases, the J end by 1 base, with 17 bases between. CDR1 and CDR2 (germline): MNHEY, SVGAGI. CDR3 coding DNA: TGTGCCAGCAGTTACACCACATCGGGACAAGGGAACACTGAAGCTTTCTTA. Translation: CASSYTTSGQGNTEAFL.